The sequence of this T cell receptor (beta chain) was determined in a study of T cells in Graves' hyperthyroidism and ophthalmopathy. Points from the study as a whole: Ophthalmopathy prediction by the model preceded onset by a median approximately six months.

Authors of the study amplified TCR beta CDR3 regions from RNA transcripts. The HTBI primer set was used in a first-round RT-PCR of the TCR CDR3. TCRdb re-called the multiplex PCR reads with MiXCR, one entry per CDR3 protein. This table has about 560,000 distinct CDR3 sequences, around a sixth appearing once. This clonotype has a count of ten or more. The antigen remains undetermined. Trimming shortened V by 5 bases and J by 7 bases, and 15 bases separated the two germline ends. This CDR3 contains 14 residues. CDR1 and CDR2 from the germline V gene are SNHLY and FYNNEI. If no ophthalmopathy progression occurred within 18 months, Graves' hyperthyroidism was stable.

The sample comprised blood. The chain recombines TRBV2 with TRBJ2-1, with D perhaps assigned TRBD1 or TRBD2 (5 bases each). The TCR sequence derives from a woman under 40 with Graves' hyperthyroidism. The CDR3 DNA sequence: TGTGCCAGCAGTCCTCGGGACCGGCGGAATGAGCAGTTCTTC. Translation: CASSPRDRRNEQFF.